This T cell receptor (beta chain) was identified during a study of metastatic and nonmetastatic thyroid tumors (dated by TCRdb to 2020 to 2021). General notes on the study: Repertoires from peripheral blood and from tumor or nodule tissue samples of malignant and benign thyroid patients were compared. Here is what the overall study found, with its caveats: TCR beta diversity was reported as significantly higher in malignant tumors than in benign nodules, in both blood and tumor samples.

None of the patients had been given any treatment before thyroid surgery. Using T-cell receptor beta sequencing, the researchers looked back retrospectively at clinical samples from patients, gathered between the early 2010s and the late 2010s. Comments on this clone: What antigen it recognizes has not been identified. The input lacks base qualities; no much larger clone sits a single base away.

Libraries were constructed by PCR. Sequenced using an Illumina HiSeq 4000. High-throughput sequencing was used to profile the CDR3 region of the TCR beta-chain in every patient. For the original study's pipeline: The researchers built a classifier to tell apart papillary thyroid cancer patients with distant metastasis, based on CDR3 differences among clinicopathological groups. To measure repertoire diversity the researchers used the Shannon index, while the Morisita-Horn index served to gauge how similar the tumor and blood repertoires were. TCRdb trimmed the raw reads at Q25, called clones with MiXCR and kept productive beta chains. TCRdb's processing, not the study's, gives the V and J calls here. This sample holds 50,000 or so clones; over 20% were observed only once. 3% to 4% of the sample rests with the top ten. From a lookup of the germline V gene (reference sequence), CDR1 and CDR2 are DFQATT and SNEGSKA. The CDR3 has 13 amino acids, counting the end cysteine and phenylalanine. Just the 39-base CDR3 DNA is kept, in frame starting at base 1. V is clipped by 5 bases and J by 6 bases, and the sequence between their germline boundaries is 16 bases long.

Recombination joined TRBV20-1 with TRBJ1-2, with a tentative D gene TRBD1 over 5 matching bases. The origin of this receptor is a male donor with papillary thyroid cancer or a benign thyroid nodule (not recorded which). Some clones in this sample may be carry-over from other donors' samples. The sequenced material came from blood. The CDR3 sequence is CSAPIPGTNGYTF. Read as DNA, the sequence is TGCAGTGCTCCTATCCCAGGGACTAATGGCTACACCTTC.